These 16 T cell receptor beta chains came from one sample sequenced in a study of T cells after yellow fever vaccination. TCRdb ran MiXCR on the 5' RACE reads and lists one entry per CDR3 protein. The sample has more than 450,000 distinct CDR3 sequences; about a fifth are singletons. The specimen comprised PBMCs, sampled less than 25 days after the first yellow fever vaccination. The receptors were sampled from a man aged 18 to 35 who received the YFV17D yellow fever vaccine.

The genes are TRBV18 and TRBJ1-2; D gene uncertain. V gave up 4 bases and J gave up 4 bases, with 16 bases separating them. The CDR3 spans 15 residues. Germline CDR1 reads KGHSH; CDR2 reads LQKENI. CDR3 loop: CASSRPSLRAYGYTF. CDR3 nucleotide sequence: TGTGCCAGCTCACGGCCCTCGTTGAGGGCCTATGGCTACACCTTC.

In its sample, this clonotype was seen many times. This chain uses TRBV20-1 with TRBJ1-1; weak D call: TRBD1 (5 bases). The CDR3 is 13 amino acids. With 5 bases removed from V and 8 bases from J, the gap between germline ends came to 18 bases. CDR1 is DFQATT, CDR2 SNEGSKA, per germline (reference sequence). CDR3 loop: CSAASGIGAEAFF. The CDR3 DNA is TGCAGTGCTGCCTCTGGAATCGGGGCCGAAGCTTTCTTT.

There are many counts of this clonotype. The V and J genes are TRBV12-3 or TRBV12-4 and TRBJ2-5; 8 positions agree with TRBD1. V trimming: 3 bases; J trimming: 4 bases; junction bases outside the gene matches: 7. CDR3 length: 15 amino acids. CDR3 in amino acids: CASSLGQGAIETQYF. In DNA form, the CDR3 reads TGTGCCAGCAGTTTGGGTCAGGGGGCAATAGAGACCCAGTACTTC.

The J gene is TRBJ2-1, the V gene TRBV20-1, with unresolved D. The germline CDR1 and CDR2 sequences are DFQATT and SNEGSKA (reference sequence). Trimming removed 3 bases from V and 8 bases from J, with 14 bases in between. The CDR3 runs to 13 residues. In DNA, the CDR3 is TGCAGTGCTAGTCAGAGTACGGTGTATGAGCAGTTCTTC. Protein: CSASQSTVYEQFF.

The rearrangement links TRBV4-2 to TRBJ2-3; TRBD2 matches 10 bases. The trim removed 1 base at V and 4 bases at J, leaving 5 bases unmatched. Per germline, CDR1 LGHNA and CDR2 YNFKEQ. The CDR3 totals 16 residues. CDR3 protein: CASSQAERGGADTQYF. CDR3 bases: TGTGCCAGCAGCCAAGCCGAGCGGGGGGGCGCAGATACGCAGTATTTT.

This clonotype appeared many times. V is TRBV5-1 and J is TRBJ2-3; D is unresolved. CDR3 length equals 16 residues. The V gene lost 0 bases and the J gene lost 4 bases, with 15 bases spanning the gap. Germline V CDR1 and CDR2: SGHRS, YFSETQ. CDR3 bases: TGCGCCAGCAGCTTGGTTGGATTGGGGTCCGCAGATACGCAGTATTTT. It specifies CASSLVGLGSADTQYF. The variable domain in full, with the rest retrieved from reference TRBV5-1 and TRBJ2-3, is KAGVTQTPRYLIKTRGQQVTLSCSPISGHRSVSWYQQTPGQGLQFLFEYFSETQRNKGNFPGRFSGRQFSNSRSEMNVSTLELGDSALYLCASSLVGLGSADTQYFGPGTRLTVL.

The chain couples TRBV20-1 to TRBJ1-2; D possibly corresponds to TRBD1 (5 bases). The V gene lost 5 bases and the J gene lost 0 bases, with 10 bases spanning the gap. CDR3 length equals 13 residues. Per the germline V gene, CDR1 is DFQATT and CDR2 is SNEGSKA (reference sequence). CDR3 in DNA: TGCAGTGCTCCTAGACAGCCTAACTATGGCTACACCTTC. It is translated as CSAPRQPNYGYTF.

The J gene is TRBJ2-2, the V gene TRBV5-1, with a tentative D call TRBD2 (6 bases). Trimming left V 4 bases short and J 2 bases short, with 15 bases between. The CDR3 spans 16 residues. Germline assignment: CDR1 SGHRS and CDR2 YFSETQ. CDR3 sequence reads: CASSPTAGLNTGELFF. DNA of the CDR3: TGCGCCAGCAGCCCCACGGCGGGGCTAAACACCGGGGAGCTGTTTTTT.

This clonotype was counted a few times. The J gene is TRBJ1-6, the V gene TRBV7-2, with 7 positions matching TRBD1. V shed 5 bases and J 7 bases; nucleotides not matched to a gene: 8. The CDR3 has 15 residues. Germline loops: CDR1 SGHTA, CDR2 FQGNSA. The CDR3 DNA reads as TGTGCCAGCAGCCAGGGGGGGACAAGGAATTCACCCCTCCACTTT. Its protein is CASSQGGTRNSPLHF.

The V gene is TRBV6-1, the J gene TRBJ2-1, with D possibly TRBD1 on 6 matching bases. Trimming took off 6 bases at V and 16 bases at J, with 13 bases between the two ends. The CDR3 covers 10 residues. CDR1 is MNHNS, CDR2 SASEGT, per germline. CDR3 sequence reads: CASREQGKFF. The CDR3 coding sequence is TGTGCCAGCAGGGAGCAGGGGAAATTCTTC.

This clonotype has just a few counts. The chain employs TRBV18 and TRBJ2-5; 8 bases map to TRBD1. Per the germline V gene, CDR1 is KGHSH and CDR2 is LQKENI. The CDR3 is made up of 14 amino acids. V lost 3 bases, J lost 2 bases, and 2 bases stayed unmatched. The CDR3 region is CASSPGQEQETQYF. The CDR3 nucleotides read TGTGCCAGCTCACCGGGACAGGAACAAGAGACCCAGTACTTC.

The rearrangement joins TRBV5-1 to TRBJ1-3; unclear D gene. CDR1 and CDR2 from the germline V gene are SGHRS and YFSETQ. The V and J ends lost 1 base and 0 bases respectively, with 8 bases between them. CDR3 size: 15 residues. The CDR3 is CASSLTADSGNTIYF. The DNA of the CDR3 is TGCGCCAGCAGCTTGACAGCGGACTCTGGAAACACCATATATTTT. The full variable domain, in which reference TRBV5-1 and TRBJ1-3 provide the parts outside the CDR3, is KAGVTQTPRYLIKTRGQQVTLSCSPISGHRSVSWYQQTPGQGLQFLFEYFSETQRNKGNFPGRFSGRQFSNSRSEMNVSTLELGDSALYLCASSLTADSGNTIYFGEGSWLTVV.

The CDR3 region has the DNA TGTGCCAGCAGCTTATCAGGGGCCCTTCCCTACGAGCAGTACTTC. This encodes CASSLSGALPYEQYF. The V call is TRBV7-3, the J call TRBJ2-7; TRBD1 is a possible D gene (6 bases). Trimming removed 2 bases at V and 2 bases at J, with 13 bases between. This CDR3 region has 15 residues. Germline assignment: CDR1 SGHTA and CDR2 FQGTGA.

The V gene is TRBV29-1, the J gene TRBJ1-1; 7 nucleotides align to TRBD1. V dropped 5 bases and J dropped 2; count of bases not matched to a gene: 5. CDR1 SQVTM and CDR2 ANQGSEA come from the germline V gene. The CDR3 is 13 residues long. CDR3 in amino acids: CSVRDSLNTEAFF. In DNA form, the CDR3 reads TGCAGCGTTAGGGACAGCCTAAACACTGAAGCTTTCTTT. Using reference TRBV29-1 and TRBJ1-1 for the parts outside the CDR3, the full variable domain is SAVISQKPSRDICQRGTSLTIQCQVDSQVTMMFWYRQQPGQSLTLIATANQGSEATYESGFVIDKFPISRPNLTFSTLTVSNMSPEDSSIYLCSVRDSLNTEAFFGQGTRLTVV.

CDR3 sequence (DNA): TGTGCCAGCAGACTCCTGGGACCGAACTTAGGGTACAATGAGCAGTTCTTC. This codes for CASRLLGPNLGYNEQFF. J is TRBJ2-1 and V is TRBV27; D tentatively fits TRBD1 or TRBD2 (5 bases each). The V end lost 6 bases, the J end lost 4 bases, and 22 bases lay between the germline ends. CDR3 length: 17 amino acids. Germline CDR1 MNHEY, CDR2 SMNVEV (reference sequence).

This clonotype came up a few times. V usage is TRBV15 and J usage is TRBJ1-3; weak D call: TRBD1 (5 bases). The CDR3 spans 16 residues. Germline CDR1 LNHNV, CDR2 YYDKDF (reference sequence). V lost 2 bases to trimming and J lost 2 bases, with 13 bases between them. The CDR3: CATSRLGQNPGNTIYF. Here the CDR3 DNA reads TGTGCCACCAGCAGACTCGGACAAAACCCTGGAAACACCATATATTTT.